These 19 T cell receptor beta chains originate from one sample sequenced in a study of blood T cell repertoires in COVID-19. The data were produced by immunoSEQ multiplex PCR, yet TCRdb's version contains in-frame clones alone and is incomplete. The table records more than 100,000 clones, about 87% of them present only once. Sequencing input: peripheral blood. Source of these receptors: a woman aged 55-69 years with acute or convalescent COVID-19.

The J gene is TRBJ1-1, the V gene TRBV5-1; TRBD1 agrees at 7 bases. Germline V lookup: CDR1 SGHRS, CDR2 YFSETQ. This CDR3 is built from 16 residues. V dropped 2 bases and J dropped 0; count of bases not matched to a gene: 7. The CDR3: CASSLGQEAMNTEAFF. The CDR3 DNA follows: TGCGCCAGCAGCTTAGGACAGGAAGCTATGAACACTGAAGCTTTCTTT. The variable domain in full, with the rest retrieved from reference TRBV5-1 and TRBJ1-1, is KAGVTQTPRYLIKTRGQQVTLSCSPISGHRSVSWYQQTPGQGLQFLFEYFSETQRNKGNFPGRFSGRQFSNSRSEMNVSTLELGDSALYLCASSLGQEAMNTEAFFGQGTRLTVV.

The V gene is TRBV12-3 or TRBV12-4, the J gene TRBJ2-7; the D is unclear. V lost 3 bases and J 3 bases, leaving 6 bases between the germline ends. The CDR3 length is 12 residues. CDR3 nucleotides: TGTGCCAGCAGTTTGGAGTACTACGAGCAGTACTTC. As protein: CASSLEYYEQYF.

The chain couples TRBV3-1 (or the pseudogene TRBV3-2) to TRBJ2-3; 8 bases are shared with TRBD1. From germline, CDR1 is LGHDT and CDR2 YNNKEL (reference sequence). The CDR3 totals 15 residues. Germline trimming cut 3 bases from V and 4 bases from J; bases unmatched to any gene: 6. This CDR3 reads CASSQTGEAADTQYF. The CDR3 nucleotides read TGTGCCAGCAGCCAGACAGGGGAGGCAGCAGATACGCAGTATTTT.

The chain couples TRBV12-3 or TRBV12-4 to TRBJ2-7; TRBD1 is a possible D gene (5 bases). V was clipped by 4 bases and J by 2 bases, with 9 bases between them. This CDR3 region has 13 residues. CDR3 nucleotide sequence: TGTGCCAGCAGTTACTCGACAGCCTACGAGCAGTACTTC. This sequence encodes CASSYSTAYEQYF.

The chain is built from TRBV19 and TRBJ2-5, with a tentative D call TRBD2 (6 bases). CDR1 is LNHDA, CDR2 SQIVND, per germline (reference sequence). This CDR3 comprises 15 residues. V dropped 3 bases and J dropped 5 bases, with 16 bases sitting between them. CDR3 residues: CASSITSPGRETQYF. CDR3 bases: TGTGCCAGTAGTATTACTAGCCCAGGGCGGGAGACCCAGTACTTC. Variable domain in full (rest from reference TRBV19 and TRBJ2-5): DGGITQSPKYLFRKEGQNVTLSCEQNLNHDAMYWYRQDPGQGLRLIYYSQIVNDFQKGDIAEGYSVSREKKESFPLTVTSAQKNPTAFYLCASSITSPGRETQYFGPGTRLLVL.

Points on this clone: Other DNA sequences from this sample encode an identical CDR3 as well. CDR3 coding DNA: TGTGCCAGCAGAAGGACAGGGAGTTACGAGCAGTACGTC. Protein: CASRRTGSYEQYV. This chain links TRBV6-5 with TRBJ2-7; 8 nucleotides line up with TRBD1. V dropped 6 bases and J dropped 4; count of bases not matched to a gene: 5. Germline assignment: CDR1 MNHEY and CDR2 SVGAGI. The length of the CDR3 is 13 residues.

This clone was detected only a few times. The J gene is TRBJ2-3, the V gene TRBV7-9; 8 nucleotides align to TRBD2. The V and J ends lost 5 bases and 9 bases, in that order; junction bases with no gene match: 4. The CDR3 has 12 residues. Germline CDR1 is SEHNR and CDR2 is FQNEAQ (reference sequence). DNA of the CDR3: TGTGCCAGCAGCGCAGCGGGGGAGACGCAGTATTTT. It specifies CASSAAGETQYF.

This chain connects TRBV19 to TRBJ1-6; 7 bases match TRBD1. V shed 7 bases and J 14 bases; nucleotides not matched to a gene: 14. The CDR3 is made up of 14 amino acids. Germline CDR1 is LNHDA and CDR2 is SQIVND (reference sequence). The CDR3 sequence: CASTGTASIPALHF. In nucleotides, the CDR3 is TGTGCCAGTACGGGGACAGCCTCAATTCCGGCCCTCCACTTT. Variable domain in full (rest from reference TRBV19 and TRBJ1-6): DGGITQSPKYLFRKEGQNVTLSCEQNLNHDAMYWYRQDPGQGLRLIYYSQIVNDFQKGDIAEGYSVSREKKESFPLTVTSAQKNPTAFYLCASTGTASIPALHFGNGTRLTVT.

This clone was observed a handful of times. The chain carries TRBV7-9 and TRBJ1-1; possible D gene TRBD1, 6 bases. The CDR3 sequence is 15 residues long. V was pared by 6 bases and J by 0 bases, with 14 bases between. Germline V gene data show CDR1 as SEHNR and CDR2 as FQNEAQ (reference sequence). Here the CDR3 reads CASSHNRALNTEAFF. The CDR3 DNA is TGTGCCAGCAGTCATAACAGGGCTTTGAACACTGAAGCTTTCTTT.

This sequence joins TRBV7-9 and TRBJ2-1; 7 positions match TRBD2. The CDR3 extends over 16 amino acids. Germline values: CDR1 SEHNR, CDR2 FQNEAQ (reference sequence). The J segment lost 4 bases and the V segment lost 0 bases, leaving 6 bases of the junction unmatched. CDR3: CASSLAGRALYNEQFF. The CDR3 DNA sequence: TGTGCCAGCAGCTTAGCGGGGAGGGCCCTTTACAATGAGCAGTTCTTC.

This chain connects TRBV4-2 to TRBJ1-6; 7 nucleotides agree with TRBD1. CDR1 is LGHNA, CDR2 YNFKEQ, per germline. The length of the CDR3 is 14 residues. Trimming took 5 bases from V and 6 from J; bases not matched to a gene: 4. CDR3 in DNA: TGTGCCAGCAGCTTGACAGGGCTTAATTCACCCCTCCACTTT. Protein sequence: CASSLTGLNSPLHF.

This sequence joins TRBV4-1 and TRBJ1-1; D might be TRBD1 (6 bases). In germline, CDR1 is MGHRA, CDR2 YSYEKL. Trimming pared 0 bases from V and 1 base from J, leaving 9 bases between. The CDR3 covers 15 residues. DNA of the CDR3: TGCGCCAGCAGCCAAGAGGGGACAACGAACACTGAAGCTTTCTTT. It yields the protein CASSQEGTTNTEAFF.

The table lists this clone with a count of one. The chain couples TRBV15 to TRBJ2-3, with TRBD1 matching over 7 bases. The CDR3 covers 16 residues. V lost 5 bases to trimming and J lost 3 bases; unmatched junction nucleotides: 11. Looked up from germline, CDR1 is LNHNV and CDR2 is YYDKDF (reference sequence). CDR3 sequence: CATSLGNGRGTDTQYF. CDR3 in DNA: TGTGCCACCAGCCTGGGGAATGGCAGGGGGACAGATACGCAGTATTTT.

The V call is TRBV28, the J call TRBJ1-6, with 8 bases that match TRBD1. The CDR3 has 14 residues. Trimming cost V 5 bases and J 14 bases; bases outside gene matches: 11. The germline CDR1 and CDR2 sequences are MDHEN and SYDVKM. CDR3 region: CASSILQGALSLHF. DNA for the CDR3: TGTGCCAGCAGTATTCTCCAGGGGGCGCTATCCCTCCACTTT. The full variable domain, in which reference TRBV28 and TRBJ1-6 provide the parts outside the CDR3, is DVKVTQSSRYLVKRTGEKVFLECVQDMDHENMFWYRQDPGLGLRLIYFSYDVKMKEKGDIPEGYSVSREKKERFSLILESASTNQTSMYLCASSILQGALSLHFGNGTRLTVT.

V gene TRBV5-1 combines with J gene TRBJ1-1; no definite D call. V was pared by 0 bases and J by 7 bases, with 10 bases between. Germline V lookup: CDR1 SGHRS, CDR2 YFSETQ. The CDR3 is 13 amino acids. The CDR3 region is CASSLVITGEAFF. Written as DNA, the CDR3 is TGCGCCAGCAGCTTGGTCATTACGGGTGAAGCTTTCTTT.

This clone has just a few counts. The rearrangement joins TRBV6-5 to TRBJ1-2; D remains unclear. Germline V gene sequence: CDR1 MNHEY, CDR2 SVGAGI. V was cut by 4 bases and J by 6 bases, with 21 bases left in between. The CDR3 is 16 residues long. The CDR3 DNA reads TGTGCCAGCAGTTCGGGAAGAACGATCTGGCCTAATGGCTACACCTTC. This translates into CASSSGRTIWPNGYTF.

The V call is TRBV6-2 or TRBV6-3, the J call TRBJ1-2; no clear D gene. With 5 bases removed from V and 6 bases from J, the gap between germline ends came to 19 bases. The CDR3 has 15 amino acids. Germline values: CDR1 MNHEY, CDR2 SVGEGT. The CDR3 DNA sequence: TGTGCCAGCAGTCCCGGGAGGGCCCTGGGAGATGGCTACACCTTC. It specifies CASSPGRALGDGYTF.

The V call is TRBV30, the J call TRBJ2-3; D gene ambiguous. The CDR3 covers 13 residues. Germline CDR1 GTSNPN, CDR2 SVGIG (reference sequence). V was clipped by 4 bases and J by 2 bases, with 10 bases between them. The CDR3 bases are TGTGCCTGGATTCTGCGGTCCACAGATACGCAGTATTTT. This translates into CAWILRSTDTQYF.

V and J are TRBV3-1 (or the pseudogene TRBV3-2) and TRBJ2-1; 11 positions match TRBD2. Per the germline V gene, CDR1 is LGHDT and CDR2 is YNNKEL (reference sequence). The CDR3 extends over 17 amino acids. V lost 0 bases to trimming and J lost 6 bases; unmatched junction nucleotides: 7. CDR3 DNA: TGTGCCAGCAGCCAAGAAACACTAGCGGGAGTCGGCAATGAGCAGTTCTTC. Its protein product is CASSQETLAGVGNEQFF.